A single sample is the source of the 28 T cell receptor beta chains below, sequenced in a study of beta chain features in type 1 diabetes (dated by TCRdb to the late 2010s). The research as a whole found: Type 1 diabetes patients showed a moderate but significant shortening of TCRB CDR3 length in all four CD4+ subsets.

Libraries were prepared through the immunoSEQ multiplex PCR assay. The High Capacity cDNA Reverse Transcription Kit was used to reverse transcribe all of the isolated RNA, meaning that expressed TCRB transcripts were what got sequenced. Imported from immuneACCESS, the table was reduced by TCRdb to in-frame sequences with V and J called. These copies leave out some clones; in studies compared against another copy, an unresolved V gene accounts for under half, and the cause of the remainder is not known. For this sample the table gives 500,000 to 800,000 clones, of which around 11% were detected only once. Over 0.1% of the sample comes from the top ten. These receptors' antigens are unknown. Sequenced sample: naive CD4+ T cells from blood. The cell subset or site label, read with the paper, signifies: true naive CD4+ T cells. All receptors come from a man aged 25 to 45 with type 1 diabetes.

The sample holds a few counts of this clone. For the CDR3, the DNA is TGCGCCAGCAGGGGTACACTTAGGGAGACCCAGTACTTC. Its protein is CASRGTLRETQYF. The chain recombines TRBV5-1 with TRBJ2-5; the D is unclear. V was clipped by 5 bases and J by 5 bases, with 13 bases between them. The germline V gene has CDR1 SGHRS and CDR2 YFSETQ. The CDR3 totals 13 residues. Based on the CDR3 plus reference TRBV5-1 and TRBJ2-5, the full variable domain is KAGVTQTPRYLIKTRGQQVTLSCSPISGHRSVSWYQQTPGQGLQFLFEYFSETQRNKGNFPGRFSGRQFSNSRSEMNVSTLELGDSALYLCASRGTLRETQYFGPGTRLLVL.

In this sample, this clone turned up a few times. The chain employs TRBV25-1 and TRBJ1-3; D is ambiguous. The CDR3 extends over 12 amino acids. V dropped 7 bases and J dropped 4 bases, with 8 bases sitting between them. Looked up from germline, CDR1 is MGHDK and CDR2 is SYGVNS. The CDR3 DNA sequence: TGTGCCAGCACCCCTGGGGGAAACACCATATATTTT. Translated, it gives CASTPGGNTIYF.

This clone was observed a handful of times. For the CDR3, the DNA is TGTGCCAGCAGCCCTCAGACGGGATATGGCTACACCTTC. Its protein is CASSPQTGYGYTF. V usage is TRBV7-2 and J usage is TRBJ1-2; D is unresolved. This CDR3 contains 13 residues. Trimming removed 5 bases from V and 5 bases from J, with 12 bases in between. Germline-derived CDR1 and CDR2 are SGHTA and FQGNSA.

The rearrangement joins TRBV6-1 to TRBJ1-2; D is undetermined. Germline V gene data show CDR1 as MNHNS and CDR2 as SASEGT. The CDR3 spans 14 residues. V was pared by 0 bases and J by 4 bases, with 9 bases between. Written as DNA, the CDR3 is TGTGCCAGCAGTGAAGCGCTGGCAGCCTATGGCTACACCTTC. This codes for CASSEALAAYGYTF.

The J gene is TRBJ2-5, the V gene TRBV5-1, with TRBD2 matching 12 bases. The V gene's germline CDR1 is SGHRS and CDR2 YFSETQ. Unmatched junction bases numbered 9, after V lost 5 bases and J lost 4 bases. CDR3 length: 16 amino acids. CDR3 residues: CASSRVPGLAGETQYF. The CDR3 nucleotides read TGCGCCAGCAGTCGCGTCCCGGGACTAGCGGGAGAGACCCAGTACTTC.

This clone came up a few times. The rearrangement joins TRBV4-3 to TRBJ1-2; tentative D call: TRBD1 (6 bases). V was shortened by 6 bases and J by 3 bases, with 14 bases between the two germline ends. This CDR3 is built from 14 residues. Germline CDR1 reads LGHNA; CDR2 reads YSLEER. This chain's CDR3 is CASSSAGEDYGYTF. DNA of the CDR3: TGCGCCAGCAGTTCTGCAGGGGAGGACTATGGCTACACCTTC.

In its sample, this clone was seen a few times. The chain links TRBV5-4 to TRBJ2-2; a weak D match, TRBD1 (5 bases). Germline lookup yields CDR1 SGHNT and CDR2 YYREEE (reference sequence). Trimming cost V 3 bases and J 4 bases, with 16 bases left between them. The CDR3 totals 16 residues. The CDR3 DNA reads as TGTGCCAGCAGCTATGGAGTGGGGCTAAGCACCGGGGAGCTGTTTTTT. It yields the protein CASSYGVGLSTGELFF.

V gene TRBV4-2 combines with J gene TRBJ1-4, with D possibly matching TRBD1 (5 bases). CDR1 and CDR2 from the germline V gene are LGHNA and YNFKEQ. The germline V and J ends were trimmed by 3 bases and 8 bases, with 16 bases remaining between them. The CDR3 spans 15 residues. CDR3 region: CASSQGRRGLEKLFF. The CDR3, as DNA: TGTGCCAGCAGCCAGGGGCGGAGGGGACTGGAAAAACTGTTTTTT.

V usage is TRBV10-3 and J usage is TRBJ2-1, with D possibly being TRBD1 (7 bases). V was shortened by 3 bases and J by 9 bases, with 15 bases between the two germline ends. Germline V lookup: CDR1 ENHRY, CDR2 SYGVKD. The CDR3 runs 14 residues. The CDR3, as DNA: TGTGCCATCAGTGAAGGTGCCAGGGGGGTTGAGCAGTTCTTC. This sequence encodes CAISEGARGVEQFF.

A few counts support this clone. The CDR3, as DNA: TGCGCCAGCAGCGCCGACGGGACGGGTACGCAGTATTTT. Translating it yields CASSADGTGTQYF. This chain uses TRBV5-1 with TRBJ2-3; either TRBD1 or TRBD2 may fit D (5 bases each). The germline gives CDR1 SGHRS, CDR2 YFSETQ. V lost 4 bases to trimming and J lost 8 bases, with 14 bases between them. This CDR3 spans 13 amino acids. Supplemented by reference TRBV5-1 and TRBJ2-3, the full variable domain reads KAGVTQTPRYLIKTRGQQVTLSCSPISGHRSVSWYQQTPGQGLQFLFEYFSETQRNKGNFPGRFSGRQFSNSRSEMNVSTLELGDSALYLCASSADGTGTQYFGPGTRLTVL.

This clone was counted a few times. The CDR3, as DNA: TGTGCCAGCAGCTTAGATCTCATGCGGGGGTCCCATGGCTACACCTTC. This gives the protein CASSLDLMRGSHGYTF. This rearrangement joins TRBV11-2 to TRBJ1-2; possible D gene TRBD1, 5 bases. V lost 0 bases and J lost 6, with 17 bases in between. The CDR3 spans 16 residues. CDR1 is SGHAT and CDR2 is FQNNGV in the germline V gene.

The gene calls are TRBV7-6 and TRBJ1-4; D may be TRBD1 (5 bases). Germline assignment: CDR1 SGHVS and CDR2 FNYEAQ. The V end was cut by 8 bases, the J end by 3 bases, with 16 bases between. The CDR3 has 15 amino acids. DNA of the CDR3: TGTGCCAGCGCCATCCAGGGATCCGCTAATGAAAAACTGTTTTTT. Protein: CASAIQGSANEKLFF. The full variable domain, its missing parts supplied by reference TRBV7-6 and TRBJ1-4, is GAGVSQSPRYKVTKRGQDVALRCDPISGHVSLYWYRQALGQGPEFLTYFNYEAQQDKSGLPNDRFSAERPEGSISTLTIQRTEQRDSAMYRCASAIQGSANEKLFFGSGTQLSVL.

This clone showed up just a few times. This chain joins TRBV5-5 and TRBJ2-7; D gene ambiguous. V lost 3 bases, J lost 3 bases, and 7 bases lay in between. Germline V CDR1 and CDR2: SGHKS, YYEKEE (reference sequence). There are 12 residues in the CDR3. CDR3 sequence (DNA): TGTGCCAGCAGCTCTGGGTTCTACGAGCAGTACTTC. It codes for CASSSGFYEQYF.

The gene calls are TRBV14 and TRBJ2-7; no reliable D call. This CDR3 contains 17 residues. V shed 2 bases and J shed 2 bases, with 19 bases lying between them. Germline V lookup: CDR1 SGHDN, CDR2 FVKESK. CDR3 protein: CASSQIRTGRSTYEQYF. The DNA of the CDR3 is TGTGCCAGCAGCCAAATACGGACGGGCAGGTCAACCTACGAGCAGTACTTC.

This clone appeared a few times. The rearrangement joins TRBV10-3 to TRBJ2-7; D is perhaps TRBD1 (6 bases). Germline V gene sequence: CDR1 ENHRY, CDR2 SYGVKD. This CDR3 contains 14 residues. Trimming left V 5 bases short and J 2 bases short, with 13 bases between. CDR3 loop: CAISLTGLPYEQYF. CDR3 DNA: TGTGCCATCAGTCTGACAGGACTCCCCTACGAGCAGTACTTC.

The J gene is TRBJ1-5, the V gene TRBV11-3; D might be TRBD1 (5 bases). V was trimmed by 1 base and J by 10 bases, leaving 8 bases between them. The germline V gene has CDR1 SGHNT and CDR2 YENEEA. The length of the CDR3 is 12 residues. The CDR3 loop reads CASSLGQGPQHF. CDR3 sequence (DNA): TGTGCCAGCAGCTTAGGTCAGGGACCCCAGCATTTT.

This clone was picked up a small number of times. The chain has TRBV5-1 and TRBJ1-2; D gene unclear. Germline values: CDR1 SGHRS, CDR2 YFSETQ. Deletions cut 5 bases from V and 2 bases from J, with 13 bases between. The CDR3 is made up of 14 amino acids. In DNA form, the CDR3 reads TGCGCCAGCAGACCCCGGGATACCAACTATGGCTACACCTTC. Translated: CASRPRDTNYGYTF.

The J gene is TRBJ1-2, the V gene TRBV5-6; D might be TRBD1 (5 bases). This CDR3 has 16 residues. From germline, CDR1 is SGHDT and CDR2 YYEEEE. Deletions cut 5 bases from V and 0 bases from J, with 17 bases between. Here the CDR3 DNA reads TGTGCCAGCAGGTTCGTGGCGGGGACTTCTAACTATGGCTACACCTTC. It specifies CASRFVAGTSNYGYTF.

This clone came up a few times. The chain uses TRBV4-2 and TRBJ1-6; 7 bases line up with TRBD1. The V gene's germline CDR1 is LGHNA and CDR2 YNFKEQ. The CDR3 length is 16 residues. After removal of 0 bases from V and 4 bases from J, the junction contained 3 bases not matched to a gene. The CDR3 DNA reads TGTGCCAGCAGCCAAGATAGGGGACAGTATAATTCACCCCTCCACTTT. Translated, it gives CASSQDRGQYNSPLHF.

This clone was seen more than once but under ten times. The V gene is TRBV14, the J gene TRBJ1-6; 7 positions match TRBD1. Germline-derived CDR1 and CDR2 are SGHDN and FVKESK. This CDR3 is built from 14 residues. The junction had 3 bases not matched to a gene; V was cut back by 2 bases and J by 8 bases. The CDR3 reads CASSQPGQYSPLHF. The DNA of the CDR3 is TGTGCCAGCAGCCAACCGGGACAGTATTCACCCCTCCACTTT.

The gene calls are TRBV19 and TRBJ1-5; 10 bases align to TRBD1. Germline trimming cut 10 bases from V and 6 bases from J; bases unmatched to any gene: 6. The CDR3 has 13 residues. Germline V gene data show CDR1 as LNHDA and CDR2 as SQIVND (reference sequence). CDR3 bases: TGTGCCATGGGACAGGGGTTAGGTCAGCCCCAGCATTTT. Its protein product is CAMGQGLGQPQHF.

Here the CDR3 DNA reads TGCGCCAGCAGCTTGGCGGACGGAGCCAAAAACATTCAGTACTTC. Amino acid sequence: CASSLADGAKNIQYF. The rearrangement joins TRBV5-1 to TRBJ2-4; D is uncertain. Between the trimmed V and J ends, which lost 0 bases and 0 bases, there was a span of 7 bases. CDR3 size: 15 residues. CDR1 is SGHRS, CDR2 YFSETQ, per germline.

J is TRBJ1-1 and V is TRBV10-3; D not certain. CDR1 ENHRY and CDR2 SYGVKD come from the germline V gene. V was cut by 6 bases and J by 4 bases, with 12 bases left in between. CDR3 length equals 13 residues. CDR3 DNA: TGTGCCATCAGGACCCCCGGGGTCACTGAAGCTTTCTTT. Protein sequence: CAIRTPGVTEAFF.

This clone was recorded a few times. The gene calls are TRBV6-6 and TRBJ1-5; 9 bases map to TRBD1. The CDR3 length is 14 residues. V was pared by 5 bases and J by 5 bases, with 4 bases of the junction left unmatched. Germline V gene lookup returns CDR1 MNHNY and CDR2 SVGAGI (reference sequence). CDR3 sequence: CASSSRTGDQPQHF. The CDR3 DNA follows: TGTGCCAGCAGTAGCCGGACAGGGGATCAGCCCCAGCATTTT.

This clone came up a few times. The V and J genes are TRBV5-1 and TRBJ1-6, with D possibly TRBD1 on 5 matching bases. There are 14 residues in the CDR3. CDR1 is SGHRS, CDR2 YFSETQ, per germline. V was pared by 0 bases and J by 10 bases, with 11 bases between. CDR3 sequence reads: CASSLVDRESPLHF. As DNA, the CDR3 is TGCGCCAGCAGCTTGGTAGACAGAGAATCACCCCTCCACTTT.

The rearrangement uses TRBV21-1 and TRBJ1-6. TRBV21-1 is annotated as a pseudogene. The CDR3 runs to 12 residues. The CDR3, as DNA: TGTGCCAGCAGCCTCGGAGGACGACCCCTCCACTTT. Amino acids: CASSLGGRPLHF.

The chain couples TRBV7-9 to TRBJ2-1; 12 bases are a match to TRBD2. V shed 5 bases and J 2 bases; nucleotides not matched to a gene: 7. Germline assignment: CDR1 SEHNR and CDR2 FQNEAQ (reference sequence). This CDR3 contains 17 residues. The CDR3 coding sequence is TGTGCCAGCAGCACACAGGGACTAGCGGGTCCCTACAATGAGCAGTTCTTC. Amino acids: CASSTQGLAGPYNEQFF.

V usage is TRBV9 and J usage is TRBJ2-3, with D tentatively TRBD2 (5 bases). Trimming took 0 bases from V and 5 from J, leaving 10 bases between them. CDR3 length equals 14 residues. Germline V gene lookup returns CDR1 SGDLS and CDR2 YYNGEE. CDR3 amino acids: CASSVELARDTQYF. The CDR3 nucleotides read TGTGCCAGCAGCGTAGAATTAGCGAGAGATACGCAGTATTTT.